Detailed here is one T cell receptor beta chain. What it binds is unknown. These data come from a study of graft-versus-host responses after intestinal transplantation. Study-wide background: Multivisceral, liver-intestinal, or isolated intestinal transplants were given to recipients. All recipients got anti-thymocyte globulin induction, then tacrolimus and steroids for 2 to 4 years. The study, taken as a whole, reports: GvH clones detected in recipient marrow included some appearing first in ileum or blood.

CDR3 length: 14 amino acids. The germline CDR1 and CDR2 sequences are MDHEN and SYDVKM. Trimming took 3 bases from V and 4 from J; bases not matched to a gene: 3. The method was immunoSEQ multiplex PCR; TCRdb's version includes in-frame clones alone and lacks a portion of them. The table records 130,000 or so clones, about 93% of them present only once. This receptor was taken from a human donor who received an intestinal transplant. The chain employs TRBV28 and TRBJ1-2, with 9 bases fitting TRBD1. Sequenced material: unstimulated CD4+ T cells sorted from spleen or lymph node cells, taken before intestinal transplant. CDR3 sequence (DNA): TGTGCCAGCAGTTTCACAGGGGGCTTCTATGGCTACACCTTC. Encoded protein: CASSFTGGFYGYTF.